The 12 T cell receptor beta chains presented below share a single source sample, sequenced in a study of immune evolution from preneoplasia to lung adenocarcinoma. Generated by immunoSEQ multiplex PCR, the TCRdb table keeps only in-frame clones and is missing some. The sample yields 35,000 or so clones, 74% seen once. The material sequenced was FFPE invasive lung adenocarcinoma tissue. The source is a person between 55 and 69 years old with lung adenocarcinoma.

The chain employs TRBV6-5 and TRBJ1-1; D is ambiguous. CDR1 and CDR2 from the germline V gene are MNHEY and SVGAGI. The CDR3 has 15 amino acids. Trimming removed 0 bases at V and 1 base at J, with 9 bases between. The CDR3 is CASSYSVRKNTEAFF. CDR3 coding DNA: TGTGCCAGCAGTTACTCGGTCAGAAAGAACACTGAAGCTTTCTTT.

V usage is TRBV9 and J usage is TRBJ2-1; D possibly uses TRBD1 or TRBD2 (5 bases each). Trimming cost V 2 bases and J 6 bases, with 9 bases left between them. The CDR3 spans 13 residues. The V gene's germline CDR1 is SGDLS and CDR2 YYNGEE. The CDR3 DNA sequence: TGTGCCAGCAGCGTCGGGGACGGCAATGAGCAGTTCTTC. Translated, it gives CASSVGDGNEQFF.

The chain joins TRBV5-1 to TRBJ2-2; TRBD2 matches 7 bases. This CDR3 spans 15 amino acids. The germline V gene encodes CDR1 SGHRS and CDR2 YFSETQ. Losses at the gene ends were 4 bases for V and 4 bases for J; bases not matched to a gene: 7. CDR3 in DNA: TGCGCCAGCAGCGAAAGCGGGAAGGGCACCGGGGAGCTGTTTTTT. Its protein product is CASSESGKGTGELFF.

This chain connects TRBV7-3 to TRBJ2-1, with D tentatively TRBD1 or TRBD2 (5 bases each). V lost 2 bases and J lost 11, with 16 bases in between. Germline lookup yields CDR1 SGHTA and CDR2 FQGTGA. The CDR3 contains 14 residues. CDR3 region: CASSLPSKGPKQFF. In DNA, the CDR3 is TGTGCCAGCAGCTTACCCTCCAAGGGACCAAAGCAGTTCTTC.

The CDR3 DNA sequence: TGTGCCATCAGTGAGGGGAGCGGCTACAATGAGCAGTTCTTC. This codes for CAISEGSGYNEQFF. This chain joins TRBV10-3 and TRBJ2-1; perhaps TRBD2 as D (5 bases). The germline gives CDR1 ENHRY, CDR2 SYGVKD. The CDR3 consists of 14 residues. V gave up 2 bases and J gave up 3 bases, with 8 bases separating them.

Here the CDR3 reads CASSPRPTSGPYEQYF. The CDR3 nucleotides are TGTGCCAGCAGTCCTCGCCCGACTAGCGGTCCCTACGAGCAGTACTTC. This sequence joins TRBV27 and TRBJ2-7; 9 bases agree with TRBD2. J lost 2 bases, V lost 5 bases, and 10 bases had no gene match. Germline lookup yields CDR1 MNHEY and CDR2 SMNVEV (reference sequence). CDR3 length: 16 amino acids.

This chain links TRBV29-1 with TRBJ1-2; no clear D. This CDR3 comprises 11 residues. Germline loops: CDR1 SQVTM, CDR2 ANQGSEA. Trimming removed 4 bases at V and 7 bases at J, with 10 bases between. The CDR3 bases are TGCAGCGTTGTTCTGGGTGCTGGCTACACCTTC. This gives the protein CSVVLGAGYTF.

This rearrangement joins TRBV7-2 to TRBJ2-1; 14 bases are a match to TRBD2. V shed 5 bases and J 9 bases; nucleotides not matched to a gene: 9. The germline CDR1 and CDR2 sequences are SGHTA and FQGNSA. This CDR3 contains 16 residues. The CDR3 nucleotides are TGTGCCAGCAGCCCCGCGGGGACTAGCGGGAGCGGTGAGCAGTTCTTC. This gives the protein CASSPAGTSGSGEQFF.

This chain uses TRBV7-8 with TRBJ2-7; 10 bases fit TRBD2. Germline CDR1 is SGHVS and CDR2 is FQNEAQ. V lost 5 bases, J lost 7 bases, and 11 bases stayed unmatched. The CDR3 totals 15 residues. Here the CDR3 reads CASSPRKREGEEQYF. The DNA of the CDR3 is TGTGCCAGCAGCCCCCGGAAGCGGGAGGGCGAAGAGCAGTACTTC.

The rearrangement links TRBV5-4 to TRBJ2-7, with 8 positions matching TRBD1. Germline CDR1 reads SGHNT; CDR2 reads YYREEE (reference sequence). The CDR3 runs 16 residues. The V and J ends lost 0 bases and 6 bases, in that order; junction bases with no gene match: 11. The chain's CDR3 is CASSLAPGQGPGEQYF. Written as DNA, the CDR3 is TGTGCCAGCAGCTTGGCCCCCGGACAGGGTCCTGGCGAGCAGTACTTC.

CDR3 coding DNA: TGTGCCAGCAGCTTAGCGGGAGTCGGAGAGACCCAGTACTTC. Encoded protein: CASSLAGVGETQYF. The chain employs TRBV5-4 and TRBJ2-5; 8 positions match TRBD2. This CDR3 contains 14 residues. Trimming at V came to 2 bases and at J to 4 bases, leaving 4 bases not matched to a gene. Germline V gene lookup returns CDR1 SGHNT and CDR2 YYREEE (reference sequence).

This sequence joins TRBV6-5 and TRBJ2-2; the match to TRBD1 covers 7 bases. CDR1 is MNHEY and CDR2 is SVGAGI in the germline V gene. The CDR3 extends over 14 amino acids. After removal of 5 bases from V and 4 bases from J, the junction contained 4 bases not matched to a gene. The CDR3 sequence is CASSKGQTTGELFF. CDR3 nucleotide sequence: TGTGCCAGCAGTAAGGGACAGACCACCGGGGAGCTGTTTTTT.